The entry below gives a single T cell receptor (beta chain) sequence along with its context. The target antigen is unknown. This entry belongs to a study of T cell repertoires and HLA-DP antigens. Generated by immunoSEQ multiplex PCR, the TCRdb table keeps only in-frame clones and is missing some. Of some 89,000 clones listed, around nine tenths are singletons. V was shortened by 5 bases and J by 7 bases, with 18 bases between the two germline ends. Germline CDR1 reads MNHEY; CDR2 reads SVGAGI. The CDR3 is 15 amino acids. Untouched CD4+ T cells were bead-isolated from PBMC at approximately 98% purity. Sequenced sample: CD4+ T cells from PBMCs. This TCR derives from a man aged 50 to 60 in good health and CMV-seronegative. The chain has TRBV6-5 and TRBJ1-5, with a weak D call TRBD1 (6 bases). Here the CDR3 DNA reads TGTGCCAGCAGTCCGGGACAAGGGGCACGACAGCCCCAGCATTTT. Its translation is CASSPGQGARQPQHF.